The next 27 T cell receptor beta chains were all read from a single sample in a study of blood T cell repertoires in COVID-19. Assay used: immunoSEQ multiplex PCR; TCRdb lists only in-frame clones, some missing. This table has a few hundred thousand clones, 75% to 90% appearing once. Sequencing was carried out using PBMCs or T cells enriched from blood (not recorded which). The receptors here all came from a woman aged 30 to 39 who had been exposed to COVID-19.

The rearrangement uses TRBV30 and TRBJ1-1, with 9 bases identical to TRBD1. The CDR3 has 13 residues. The V segment lost 0 bases and the J segment 6 bases; nucleotides outside the gene matches: 2. Germline V gives CDR1 GTSNPN, CDR2 SVGIG (reference sequence). CDR3 bases: TGTGCCTGGAGTGTACAGGGGGCGTCTGAAGCTTTCTTT. This translates into CAWSVQGASEAFF. The complete variable domain, with remaining parts taken from reference TRBV30 and TRBJ1-1, reads SQTIHQWPATLVQPVGSPLSLECTVEGTSNPNLYWYRQAAGRGLQLLFYSVGIGQISSEVPQNLSASRPQDRQFILSSKKLLLSDSGFYLCAWSVQGASEAFFGQGTRLTVV.

In this sample, this clone turned up once. This chain connects TRBV3-1 (or the pseudogene TRBV3-2) to TRBJ2-6; TRBD1 might be the D (6 bases). Trimming cost V 3 bases and J 2 bases, with 20 bases left between them. This CDR3 spans 19 amino acids. From germline, CDR1 is LGHDT and CDR2 YNNKEL (reference sequence). CDR3 bases: TGTGCCAGCAGCCAGGTTCGCCAGCATACAGGGACTGGGGCCAACGTCCTGACTTTC. Translation: CASSQVRQHTGTGANVLTF.

The chain uses TRBV12-3 or TRBV12-4 and TRBJ2-7; D not certain. The CDR3 is made up of 12 amino acids. Trimming left V 1 base short and J 6 bases short, with 7 bases between. The chain's CDR3 is CASSLGRLEQYF. In DNA form, the CDR3 reads TGTGCCAGCAGTTTAGGCAGGCTCGAGCAGTACTTC.

In this sample, this clone turned up once. This chain joins TRBV9 and TRBJ2-5; D remains ambiguous. The V and J ends lost 0 bases and 5 bases respectively, with 11 bases between them. Germline V gene sequence: CDR1 SGDLS, CDR2 YYNGEE. The CDR3 contains 14 residues. CDR3 DNA: TGTGCCAGCAGCGTAGCTGCGGAGTGGGAGACCCAGTACTTC. This codes for CASSVAAEWETQYF.

The rearrangement links TRBV18 to TRBJ1-2, with 10 bases fitting TRBD1. V lost 3 bases and J lost 3; bases outside the gene matches: 4. Germline CDR1 is KGHSH and CDR2 is LQKENI. CDR3 size: 15 residues. CDR3 in amino acids: CASSPRDRGHYGYTF. CDR3 in DNA: TGTGCCAGCTCACCGAGGGACAGGGGCCACTATGGCTACACCTTC.

The rearrangement joins TRBV20-1 to TRBJ1-3, with 7 positions matching TRBD1. The V and J ends lost 6 bases and 4 bases, in that order; junction bases with no gene match: 0. Germline V CDR1 and CDR2: DFQATT, SNEGSKA (reference sequence). The CDR3 is 11 residues long. The CDR3 DNA sequence: TGCAGTGCGACAGGGGGAAACACCATATATTTT. Translation: CSATGGNTIYF.

The J gene is TRBJ2-7, the V gene TRBV7-9; TRBD2 is a possible D gene (5 bases). The CDR3 runs to 12 residues. V lost 5 bases and J 3 bases, leaving 8 bases between the germline ends. From germline, CDR1 is SEHNR and CDR2 FQNEAQ (reference sequence). CDR3 sequence: CASSQDYYEQYF. The CDR3 DNA is TGTGCCAGCAGCCAAGACTACTACGAGCAGTACTTC.

V is TRBV18 and J is TRBJ2-3; 7 positions agree with TRBD2. CDR3 size: 15 residues. Germline values: CDR1 KGHSH, CDR2 LQKENI. Trimming at V came to 6 bases and at J to 0 bases, leaving 6 bases not matched to a gene. CDR3 in DNA: TGTGCCAGCTCCCTGGGACTATACAGCACAGATACGCAGTATTTT. Translated, it gives CASSLGLYSTDTQYF.

Only a few counts were recorded for this clone. The chain is built from TRBV5-1 and TRBJ1-3; D gene ambiguous. Trimming removed 4 bases from V and 4 bases from J, with 9 bases in between. Germline values: CDR1 SGHRS, CDR2 YFSETQ. This CDR3 contains 13 residues. The CDR3 DNA is TGCGCCAGCAGCCGGGGTCCCGGAAACACCATATATTTT. Its protein product is CASSRGPGNTIYF.

This clone was seen at least ten times. This chain joins TRBV5-4 and TRBJ1-2, with 9 bases that match TRBD1. The CDR3 length is 15 residues. V lost 2 bases to trimming and J lost 2 bases; unmatched junction nucleotides: 4. Germline CDR1 SGHNT, CDR2 YYREEE (reference sequence). In nucleotides, the CDR3 is TGTGCCAGCAGCTTTCGAGGACAGGGGAACTATGGCTACACCTTC. This codes for CASSFRGQGNYGYTF.

This chain links TRBV19 with TRBJ2-5, with TRBD1 as a possible D gene (6 bases). CDR1 is LNHDA, CDR2 SQIVND, per germline (reference sequence). Trimming took off 2 bases at V and 6 bases at J, with 19 bases between the two ends. The CDR3 totals 16 residues. The CDR3 region has the DNA TGTGCCAGTAGTATAAACCCCTCAGGGGCGCTAAAGACCCAGTACTTC. It encodes CASSINPSGALKTQYF.

The chain combines TRBV3-1 (or the pseudogene TRBV3-2) with TRBJ1-2, with D hard to call. Germline V gene sequence: CDR1 LGHDT, CDR2 YNNKEL (reference sequence). Trimming shortened V by 0 bases and J by 3 bases, and 8 bases separated the two germline ends. There are 14 residues in the CDR3. This CDR3 reads CASSQEPGYYGYTF. In DNA form, the CDR3 reads TGTGCCAGCAGCCAAGAACCGGGTTACTATGGCTACACCTTC.

V usage is TRBV5-1 and J usage is TRBJ2-2; D perhaps matches TRBD1 (5 bases). The V gene's germline CDR1 is SGHRS and CDR2 YFSETQ. This CDR3 has 14 residues. Trimming pared 4 bases from V and 6 bases from J, leaving 13 bases between. CDR3 DNA: TGCGCCAGCAGCAGGGGTGAGGATGCCGGGGAGCTGTTTTTT. This encodes CASSRGEDAGELFF.

The chain links TRBV11-3 to TRBJ2-7; 8 nucleotides agree with TRBD1. CDR1 and CDR2 (germline): SGHNT, YENEEA. The CDR3 runs 12 residues. J gave up 6 bases and V 5 bases, and 3 bases lay outside the gene matches. The DNA for the CDR3 is TGTGCCAGCAGCCAACAGGGGGGCGAGCAGTACTTC. Amino acids: CASSQQGGEQYF. The full variable domain, rest sourced from reference TRBV11-3 and TRBJ2-7, is EAGVVQSPRYKIIEKKQPVAFWCNPISGHNTLYWYLQNLGQGPELLIRYENEEAVDDSQLPKDRFSAERLKGVDSTLKIQPAELGDSAVYLCASSQQGGEQYFGPGTRLTVT.

V gene TRBV11-3 combines with J gene TRBJ1-5; 7 bases align to TRBD1. Germline V gene sequence: CDR1 SGHNT, CDR2 YENEEA. The CDR3 sequence is 14 residues long. J gave up 3 bases and V 5 bases, and 4 bases lay outside the gene matches. The CDR3 coding sequence is TGTGCCAGCAGCCGGACAGGATCCAATCAGCCCCAGCATTTT. Residues: CASSRTGSNQPQHF.

This chain joins TRBV10-2 and TRBJ2-1, with TRBD2 matching over 9 bases. The CDR3 consists of 16 residues. CDR1 is WSHSY, CDR2 SAAADI, per germline. With 3 bases clipped from V and 3 bases from J, the junction kept 6 bases outside the gene matches. CDR3 in amino acids: CASSEGAGGDYNEQFF. CDR3 coding DNA: TGCGCCAGCAGTGAAGGGGCGGGGGGGGACTACAATGAGCAGTTCTTC.

The chain carries TRBV11-3 and TRBJ1-6; D is perhaps TRBD1 (5 bases). Germline V gene lookup returns CDR1 SGHNT and CDR2 YENEEA. The ends were cut back, 5 bases at V and 7 bases at J, with 9 bases in the middle. The CDR3 consists of 13 residues. CDR3 bases: TGTGCCAGCAGCCACGACAGCAATTCACCCCTCCACTTT. Its translation is CASSHDSNSPLHF.

This clone was seen more than once but under ten times. The V call is TRBV11-3, the J call TRBJ2-3; 7 nucleotides agree with TRBD2. Trimming removed 3 bases from V and 6 bases from J; junction bases left unmatched: 9. CDR3 length equals 15 residues. Germline V lookup: CDR1 SGHNT, CDR2 YENEEA. CDR3 loop: CASSLGGSYTDTQYF. The CDR3 coding sequence is TGTGCCAGCAGCTTGGGGGGGTCATACACGGATACGCAGTATTTT.

The rearrangement links TRBV7-9 to TRBJ2-7; D is possibly TRBD2 (6 bases). The germline V gene encodes CDR1 SEHNR and CDR2 FQNEAQ (reference sequence). The CDR3 totals 14 residues. The germline V and J ends were trimmed by 4 bases and 4 bases, with 14 bases remaining between them. In DNA form, the CDR3 reads TGTGCCAGCAGCTCCGGCGAAGGGACTTACGAGCAGTACTTC. This encodes CASSSGEGTYEQYF.

The chain links TRBV30 to TRBJ2-1; unclear D gene. Per the germline V gene, CDR1 is GTSNPN and CDR2 is SVGIG (reference sequence). Trimming cost V 4 bases and J 7 bases, with 8 bases left between them. This CDR3 has 11 amino acids. The CDR3 is CAWMRANEQFF. The CDR3 coding sequence is TGTGCCTGGATGAGAGCAAATGAGCAGTTCTTC.

The genes are TRBV20-1 and TRBJ2-7; 9 bases agree with TRBD1. There are 18 residues in the CDR3. V shed 3 bases and J 0 bases; nucleotides not matched to a gene: 15. The V gene's germline CDR1 is DFQATT and CDR2 SNEGSKA (reference sequence). In DNA form, the CDR3 reads TGCAGTGCTAGTGTGGGACAGGGAGGAACCCTTTTCTCCTACGAGCAGTACTTC. Its translation: CSASVGQGGTLFSYEQYF.

A few counts support this clone. The CDR3 spells CASSSLTGDTEAFF. The CDR3 DNA reads as TGCGCCAGCAGCTCCCTTACAGGGGACACTGAAGCTTTCTTT. The chain is built from TRBV5-1 and TRBJ1-1; the match to TRBD1 covers 7 bases. This CDR3 is built from 14 residues. With V trimmed by 3 bases and J by 3 bases, 5 bases remained unmatched. Germline CDR1 SGHRS, CDR2 YFSETQ.

The CDR3 DNA follows: TGTGCCAGTAGCCAAACACAGGGGGGTGAAGCTTTCTTT. It codes for CASSQTQGGEAFF. This chain links TRBV19 with TRBJ1-1; TRBD1 aligns across 8 bases. V lost 6 bases, J lost 7 bases, and 7 bases stayed unmatched. CDR3 length: 13 residues. CDR1 LNHDA and CDR2 SQIVND come from the germline V gene (reference sequence).

This clone was recorded once. The chain links TRBV3-1 (or the pseudogene TRBV3-2) to TRBJ1-2; 7 bases are shared with TRBD1. This CDR3 is built from 14 residues. Germline-derived CDR1 and CDR2 are LGHDT and YNNKEL (reference sequence). Losses at the gene ends were 1 base for V and 6 bases for J; bases not matched to a gene: 5. CDR3 in DNA: TGTGCCAGCAGCCAAGCCAGGGGGGTGGATGGCTACACCTTC. It codes for CASSQARGVDGYTF.

This clone has just one count. The J gene is TRBJ2-3, the V gene TRBV23-1; TRBD1 matches 7 bases. TRBV23-1 is given ORF status, its function remaining uncertain. The ends lost 6 bases at V and 3 bases at J; junction bases unmatched: 9. This CDR3 has 15 amino acids. The DNA of the CDR3 is TGCGCCAGCAGGGCGACAGGGTTTGAGACAGATACGCAGTATTTT. Translation: CASRATGFETDTQYF.

V usage is TRBV27 and J usage is TRBJ1-1, with D maybe TRBD1 (6 bases). V lost 5 bases and J lost 0, with 13 bases in between. CDR3 length: 15 residues. The germline V gene has CDR1 MNHEY and CDR2 SMNVEV (reference sequence). The CDR3 here is CASSPRQVMNTEAFF. Here the CDR3 DNA reads TGTGCCAGCAGTCCCCGACAGGTTATGAACACTGAAGCTTTCTTT.

This clone was recorded only once. The genes are TRBV18 and TRBJ1-3; the D is unclear. Germline loops: CDR1 KGHSH, CDR2 LQKENI. The CDR3 runs 17 residues. The V end lost 3 bases, the J end lost 0 bases, and 15 bases lay between the germline ends. The CDR3 sequence is CASSPIDQTGSGNTIYF. The CDR3 DNA sequence: TGTGCCAGCTCACCGATCGATCAAACTGGCTCTGGAAACACCATATATTTT.